This TCR beta chain stems from a study of cytomegalovirus exposure and HLA in healthy donors. The ends were cut back, 8 bases at V and 3 bases at J, with 12 bases in the middle. The CDR3 contains 12 residues. Germline values: CDR1 GTSNPN, CDR2 SVGIG (reference sequence). PCR primers comprised 60 Vbeta and 13 Jbeta primers. The table came from immunoSEQ multiplex PCR; TCRdb's copy has only in-frame clones and leaves some out. The data contain around 130,000 clones, approximately 89% of them singletons. The rearrangement joins TRBV30 to TRBJ2-3; D not resolved. The source material was PBMCs. The sequence was collected from a woman in her twenties or thirties in good health and CMV-seropositive. The CDR3, as DNA: TGTGCCACCTTTGGCCCGACAGATACGCAGTATTTT. This codes for CATFGPTDTQYF. Full variable domain (remainder filled in from reference TRBV30 and TRBJ2-3): SQTIHQWPATLVQPVGSPLSLECTVEGTSNPNLYWYRQAAGRGLQLLFYSVGIGQISSEVPQNLSASRPQDRQFILSSKKLLLSDSGFYLCATFGPTDTQYFGPGTRLTVL.